One and the same sample provided the 17 T cell receptor beta chains below, sequenced in a study of cytomegalovirus exposure and HLA in healthy donors. Researchers ran the PCR with 60 Vbeta and 13 Jbeta primers. The protocol was immunoSEQ multiplex PCR, while the TCRdb copy is restricted to in-frame clones and leaves out a portion. This sample has some 98,000 clones, with roughly four fifths found just once. Input material: PBMCs. These receptors originate from a human donor in good health.

The chain couples TRBV14 to TRBJ2-7, with a possible D match to TRBD1 (6 bases). V was clipped by 6 bases and J by 4 bases, with 10 bases between them. The CDR3 length is 12 residues. Germline V gene lookup returns CDR1 SGHDN and CDR2 FVKESK. The CDR3 region is CASRLQGYEQYF. The CDR3 DNA reads as TGTGCCAGCAGACTACAGGGTTACGAGCAGTACTTC.

This clone was observed a few times. The chain recombines TRBV5-1 with TRBJ2-1; D remains ambiguous. Germline assignment: CDR1 SGHRS and CDR2 YFSETQ. V was pared by 0 bases and J by 9 bases, with 16 bases between. This CDR3 is 15 amino acids long. The CDR3 reads CASSLGPPLRSEQFF. Here the CDR3 DNA reads TGCGCCAGCAGCTTGGGGCCGCCCCTGAGGAGTGAGCAGTTCTTC.

The rearrangement links TRBV2 to TRBJ2-1; a weak D match, TRBD2 (5 bases). V shed 4 bases and J shed 2 bases, with 12 bases lying between them. CDR1 is SNHLY and CDR2 is FYNNEI in the germline V gene. This CDR3 region has 15 residues. DNA of the CDR3: TGTGCCAGCAGTGGTCGGGGTTTGACCTACAATGAGCAGTTCTTC. This codes for CASSGRGLTYNEQFF.

The CDR3 region is CASSLVRGATGELFF. The DNA for the CDR3 is TGTGCCAGCAGCTTAGTCAGGGGAGCGACCGGGGAGCTGTTTTTT. The chain carries TRBV11-3 and TRBJ2-2, with a possible D match to TRBD1 (6 bases). In germline, CDR1 is SGHNT, CDR2 YENEEA. V dropped 1 base and J dropped 5 bases, with 11 bases sitting between them. The CDR3 has 15 amino acids.

The chain joins TRBV11-3 to TRBJ1-1; 9 bases are a match to TRBD1. The J segment lost 3 bases and the V segment lost 5 bases, leaving 7 bases of the junction unmatched. Germline V gives CDR1 SGHNT, CDR2 YENEEA. CDR3 length equals 15 residues. CDR3 DNA: TGTGCCAGCAGCGGCCAGGGACAGGGAGACACTGAAGCTTTCTTT. Its translation: CASSGQGQGDTEAFF.

J is TRBJ2-7 and V is TRBV7-2; 7 bases align to TRBD1. V trimming: 5 bases; J trimming: 1 base; junction bases outside the gene matches: 8. The CDR3 length is 15 residues. Germline CDR1 SGHTA, CDR2 FQGNSA. The CDR3 bases are TGTGCCAGCAGCAGATTGACAGGGTCATCCTACGAGCAGTACTTC. Translated: CASSRLTGSSYEQYF.

The chain recombines TRBV7-2 with TRBJ1-5; 7 nucleotides align to TRBD1. The CDR3 covers 16 residues. The V gene end was trimmed by 2 bases and the J gene end by 2 bases; junction bases not matched to a gene: 6. The germline V gene has CDR1 SGHTA and CDR2 FQGNSA. The CDR3 loop is CASSLRGPFGNQPQHF. The CDR3 bases are TGTGCCAGCAGCTTAAGGGGGCCTTTCGGCAATCAGCCCCAGCATTTT.

The chain uses TRBV27 and TRBJ2-1; 9 bases line up with TRBD2. The V gene end was trimmed by 3 bases and the J gene end by 0 bases; junction bases not matched to a gene: 6. The CDR3 runs to 17 residues. Germline V gene data show CDR1 as MNHEY and CDR2 as SMNVEV (reference sequence). The chain's CDR3 is CASSLRAGGSSYNEQFF. In DNA, the CDR3 is TGTGCCAGCAGTTTGCGAGCGGGAGGCAGCTCCTACAATGAGCAGTTCTTC.

The CDR3 nucleotides are TGTGCCAGCAGTATATTTCGCGGGGCTGAAGCTTTCTTT. This encodes CASSIFRGAEAFF. The rearrangement uses TRBV5-4 and TRBJ1-1; D unclear. The V and J ends lost 5 bases and 6 bases respectively, with 14 bases between them. Germline assignment: CDR1 SGHNT and CDR2 YYREEE (reference sequence). CDR3 length: 13 residues.

V is TRBV21-1 and J is TRBJ2-5; the table's TRBD2 call for D was not verified on the DNA. TRBV21-1 constitutes a pseudogene. CDR3 size: 17 residues. The CDR3 sequence: CASSKWTSGETQETQYF. CDR3 coding DNA: TGTGCCAGCAGCAAATGGACTAGCGGGGAGACACAAGAGACCCAGTACTTC.

This sequence joins TRBV2 and TRBJ2-2; 10 bases line up with TRBD1. J lost 6 bases, V lost 5 bases, and 9 bases had no gene match. This CDR3 contains 16 residues. Germline-derived CDR1 and CDR2 are SNHLY and FYNNEI. The CDR3 reads CASSPWGTGDAGELFF. For the CDR3, the DNA is TGTGCCAGCAGTCCGTGGGGGACAGGGGACGCCGGGGAGCTGTTTTTT.

The V gene is TRBV6-1, the J gene TRBJ2-1; TRBD1 aligns across 9 bases. Trimming at V came to 4 bases and at J to 2 bases, leaving 12 bases not matched to a gene. Germline CDR1 is MNHNS and CDR2 is SASEGT. This CDR3 is built from 18 residues. CDR3 loop: CASSGRTGAYPAYNEQFF. CDR3 nucleotide sequence: TGTGCCAGCAGTGGGCGGACAGGGGCCTATCCCGCCTACAATGAGCAGTTCTTC.

This clone was seen only once. The gene calls are TRBV9 and TRBJ2-6; D is unclear. Trimming left V 0 bases short and J 0 bases short, with 10 bases between. The germline CDR1 and CDR2 sequences are SGDLS and YYNGEE. This CDR3 spans 17 amino acids. The CDR3 is CASSVEAARSGANVLTF. DNA of the CDR3: TGTGCCAGCAGCGTAGAAGCCGCCCGCTCTGGGGCCAACGTCCTGACTTTC.

This chain joins TRBV7-9 and TRBJ1-1; weak D call: TRBD1 (5 bases). The V gene's germline CDR1 is SEHNR and CDR2 FQNEAQ (reference sequence). Trimming cost V 5 bases and J 8 bases, with 12 bases left between them. The CDR3 spans 12 residues. CDR3 sequence: CASSAGGSEAFF. CDR3 coding DNA: TGTGCCAGCAGCGCCGGGGGGAGCGAAGCTTTCTTT. The whole variable domain, filled in from reference TRBV7-9 and TRBJ1-1, reads DTGVSQNPRHKITKRGQNVTFRCDPISEHNRLYWYRQTLGQGPEFLTYFQNEAQLEKSRLLSDRFSAERPKGSFSTLEIQRTEQGDSAMYLCASSAGGSEAFFGQGTRLTVV.

This sequence joins TRBV1 and TRBJ2-7; no check of the table's D call, TRBD1, against the DNA was made. TRBV1 constitutes a pseudogene. The CDR3 length is 15 residues. CDR3 DNA sequence: TGCACCAGCAGCCAAGCGGGACAGGGTTACTACGAGCAGTACTTC. Its protein is CTSSQAGQGYYEQYF.

The genes are TRBV29-1 and TRBJ2-1; 9 bases align to TRBD2. The junction had 9 bases not matched to a gene; V was cut back by 3 bases and J by 0 bases. The germline gives CDR1 SQVTM, CDR2 ANQGSEA. CDR3 length: 17 amino acids. This CDR3 reads CSVDAGLAYSSYNEQFF. In DNA form, the CDR3 reads TGCAGCGTTGACGCGGGACTAGCTTACAGCTCCTACAATGAGCAGTTCTTC.

V usage is TRBV27 and J usage is TRBJ2-1; maybe TRBD1 (5 bases). The CDR3 runs to 17 residues. The germline gives CDR1 MNHEY, CDR2 SMNVEV (reference sequence). V was pared by 1 base and J by 4 bases, with 17 bases between. The CDR3 bases are TGTGCCAGCAGTTTATTACTCGTGACAGAAGCATACAATGAGCAGTTCTTC. Translating gives CASSLLLVTEAYNEQFF.